This T cell receptor beta chain appears in the sequencing data of a study of blood T cells in healthy people across ages. Background on the study: Per every two T cells, about one barcoded beta molecule was captured by template switching.

For every donor, a draw yielded around 10 milliliters of peripheral blood. Unmatched junction bases numbered 4, after V lost 8 bases and J lost 4 bases. Looked up from germline, CDR1 is ENHRY and CDR2 is SYGVKD. The CDR3 consists of 13 residues. The second PCR ran roughly 6 to 11 cycles with a sample-barcoded 5' primer and J-beta primers. TCRdb passed the 5' RACE reads through MiXCR, listing each CDR3 protein once. The profile shows about a million distinct CDR3 sequences, roughly 50% of them singletons. This clonotype showed up just a few times. The rearrangement uses TRBV10-3 and TRBJ1-2; 10 nucleotides align to TRBD1. The sample consisted of blood. The receptor comes from a woman aged 60 to 75 in good health. The CDR3 region has the DNA TGTGCCATCGGGACAGGGGAGGGCTATGGCTACACCTTC. The encoded protein is CAIGTGEGYGYTF.